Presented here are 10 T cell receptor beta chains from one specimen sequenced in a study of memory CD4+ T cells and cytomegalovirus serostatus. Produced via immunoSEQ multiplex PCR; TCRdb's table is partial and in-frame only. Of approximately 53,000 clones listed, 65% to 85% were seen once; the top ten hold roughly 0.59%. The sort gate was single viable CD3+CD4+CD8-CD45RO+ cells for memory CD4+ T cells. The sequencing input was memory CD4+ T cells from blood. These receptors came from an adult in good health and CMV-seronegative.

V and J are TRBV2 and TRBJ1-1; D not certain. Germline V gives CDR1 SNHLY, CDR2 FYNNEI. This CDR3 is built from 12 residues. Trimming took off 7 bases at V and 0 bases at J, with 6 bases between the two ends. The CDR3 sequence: CASMRVNTEAFF. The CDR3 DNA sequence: TGTGCCAGCATGAGGGTGAACACTGAAGCTTTCTTT.

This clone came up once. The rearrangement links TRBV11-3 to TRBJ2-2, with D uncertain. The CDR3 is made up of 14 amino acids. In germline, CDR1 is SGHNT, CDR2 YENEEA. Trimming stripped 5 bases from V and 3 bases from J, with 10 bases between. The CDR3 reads CASSTRPDTGELFF. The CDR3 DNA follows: TGTGCCAGCAGCACCCGACCAGACACCGGGGAGCTGTTTTTT. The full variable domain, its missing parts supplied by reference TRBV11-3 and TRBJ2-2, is EAGVVQSPRYKIIEKKQPVAFWCNPISGHNTLYWYLQNLGQGPELLIRYENEEAVDDSQLPKDRFSAERLKGVDSTLKIQPAELGDSAVYLCASSTRPDTGELFFGEGSRLTVL.

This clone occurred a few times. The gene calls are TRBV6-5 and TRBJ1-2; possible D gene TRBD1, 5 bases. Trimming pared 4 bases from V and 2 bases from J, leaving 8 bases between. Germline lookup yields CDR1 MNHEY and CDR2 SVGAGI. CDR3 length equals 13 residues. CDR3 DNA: TGTGCCAGCAGTTGGGACCCAAACTATGGCTACACCTTC. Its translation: CASSWDPNYGYTF.

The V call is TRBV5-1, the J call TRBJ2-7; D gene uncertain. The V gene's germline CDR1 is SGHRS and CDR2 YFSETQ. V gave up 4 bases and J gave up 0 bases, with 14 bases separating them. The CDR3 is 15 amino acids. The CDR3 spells CASSPTDLSSYEQYF. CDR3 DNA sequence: TGCGCCAGCAGCCCGACTGACCTGAGCTCCTACGAGCAGTACTTC. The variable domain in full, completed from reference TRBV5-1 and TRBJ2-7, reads KAGVTQTPRYLIKTRGQQVTLSCSPISGHRSVSWYQQTPGQGLQFLFEYFSETQRNKGNFPGRFSGRQFSNSRSEMNVSTLELGDSALYLCASSPTDLSSYEQYFGPGTRLTVT.

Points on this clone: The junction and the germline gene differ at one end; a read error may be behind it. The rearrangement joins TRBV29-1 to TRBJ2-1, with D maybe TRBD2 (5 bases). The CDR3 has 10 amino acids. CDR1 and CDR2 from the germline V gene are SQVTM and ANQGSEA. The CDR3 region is CSVAPPLGLF. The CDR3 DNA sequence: TGCAGCGTGGCCCCACCACTAGGGCTCTTC.

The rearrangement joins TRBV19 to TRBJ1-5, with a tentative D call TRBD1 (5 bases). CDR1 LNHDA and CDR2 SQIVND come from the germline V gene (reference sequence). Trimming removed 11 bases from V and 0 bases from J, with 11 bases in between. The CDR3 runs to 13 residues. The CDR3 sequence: CAARGSSNQPQHF. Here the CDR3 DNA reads TGTGCCGCCCGGGGCAGTAGCAATCAGCCCCAGCATTTT.

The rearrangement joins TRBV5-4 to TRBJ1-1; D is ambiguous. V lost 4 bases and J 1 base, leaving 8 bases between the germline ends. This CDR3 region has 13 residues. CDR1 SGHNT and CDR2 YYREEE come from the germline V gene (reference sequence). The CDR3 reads CASSKQPNTEAFF. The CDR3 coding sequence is TGTGCCAGCAGCAAACAACCGAACACTGAAGCTTTCTTT.

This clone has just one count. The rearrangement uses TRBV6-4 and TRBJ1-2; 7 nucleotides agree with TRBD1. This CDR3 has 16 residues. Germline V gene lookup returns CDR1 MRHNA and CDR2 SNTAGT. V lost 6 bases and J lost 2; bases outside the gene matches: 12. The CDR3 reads CASREGQLDPNYGYTF. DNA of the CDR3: TGTGCCAGCAGGGAGGGACAGCTGGACCCAAACTATGGCTACACCTTC.

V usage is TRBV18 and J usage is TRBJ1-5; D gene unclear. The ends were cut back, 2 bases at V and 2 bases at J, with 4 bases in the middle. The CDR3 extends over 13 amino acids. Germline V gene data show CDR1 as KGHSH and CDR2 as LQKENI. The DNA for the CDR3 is TGTGCCAGCTCACCAGGGGGCAATCAGCCCCAGCATTTT. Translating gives CASSPGGNQPQHF. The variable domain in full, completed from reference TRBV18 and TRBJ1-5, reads NAGVMQNPRHLVRRRGQEARLRCSPMKGHSHVYWYRQLPEEGLKFMVYLQKENIIDESGMPKERFSAEFPKEGPSILRIQQVVRGDSAAYFCASSPGGNQPQHFGDGTRLSIL.

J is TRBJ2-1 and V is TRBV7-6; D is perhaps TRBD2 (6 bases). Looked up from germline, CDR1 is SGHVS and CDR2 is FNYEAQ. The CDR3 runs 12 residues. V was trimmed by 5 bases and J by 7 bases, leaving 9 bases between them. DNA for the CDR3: TGTGCCAGCAGCCCCGGGGGTAATGAGCAGTTCTTC. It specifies CASSPGGNEQFF. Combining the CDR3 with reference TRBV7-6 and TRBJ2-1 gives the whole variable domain GAGVSQSPRYKVTKRGQDVALRCDPISGHVSLYWYRQALGQGPEFLTYFNYEAQQDKSGLPNDRFSAERPEGSISTLTIQRTEQRDSAMYRCASSPGGNEQFFGPGTRLTVL.